One and the same sample provided the 14 T cell receptor beta chains below, sequenced in a study of blood T cell repertoires in COVID-19. Libraries were prepared by immunoSEQ multiplex PCR; TCRdb keeps only in-frame clonotypes and omits some of them. The repertoire holds around 210,000 clones, with around 85% as singletons. Sequencing used peripheral blood. Every receptor here comes from a man aged 50-59 years with COVID-19, enrolled during active disease.

The rearrangement uses TRBV4-2 and TRBJ1-3, with D tentatively TRBD1 (5 bases). This CDR3 contains 15 residues. Germline-derived CDR1 and CDR2 are LGHNA and YNFKEQ. Trimming took off 0 bases at V and 4 bases at J, with 10 bases between the two ends. CDR3 DNA sequence: TGTGCCAGCAGCCAAGATGCAGGGCGCGGAAACACCATATATTTT. Amino acid sequence: CASSQDAGRGNTIYF.

The J gene is TRBJ2-6, the V gene TRBV19; perhaps TRBD1 as D (6 bases). From germline, CDR1 is LNHDA and CDR2 SQIVND (reference sequence). The CDR3 extends over 18 amino acids. Trimming took off 5 bases at V and 4 bases at J, with 21 bases between the two ends. The CDR3 protein is CASSPRQVLLTGANVLTF. CDR3 bases: TGTGCCAGTAGTCCCCGACAGGTCCTCCTCACGGGGGCCAACGTCCTGACTTTC.

In this sample, this clone turned up once. The gene calls are TRBV30 and TRBJ2-4; 8 nucleotides agree with TRBD2. CDR1 is GTSNPN, CDR2 SVGIG, per germline (reference sequence). V shed 5 bases, J shed 9 bases, and the junction held 9 bases outside the gene matches. The CDR3 spans 13 residues. The CDR3 DNA reads as TGTGCCTGGGAAAGGGGACTAGAGGGCATTCAGTACTTC. This sequence encodes CAWERGLEGIQYF.

Of note for this clone: Within the sample, other DNA sequences also encode this same CDR3. The genes are TRBV15 and TRBJ2-7; 7 nucleotides agree with TRBD2. Germline loops: CDR1 LNHNV, CDR2 YYDKDF (reference sequence). J was trimmed by 4 bases and V by 0 bases; bases with no gene match: 3. CDR3 length: 14 residues. The CDR3 region has the DNA TGTGCCACCAGCAGAGATCCAGCGGGGTACGAGCAGTACTTC. Its translation: CATSRDPAGYEQYF. Based on the CDR3 plus reference TRBV15 and TRBJ2-7, the full variable domain is DAMVIQNPRYQVTQFGKPVTLSCSQTLNHNVMYWYQQKSSQAPKLLFHYYDKDFNNEADTPDNFQSRRPNTSFCFLDIRSPGLGDTAMYLCATSRDPAGYEQYFGPGTRLTVT.

This chain uses TRBV3-1 (or the pseudogene TRBV3-2) with TRBJ1-1, with a tentative D call TRBD1 (5 bases). V was clipped by 4 bases and J by 5 bases, with 17 bases between them. Germline V CDR1 and CDR2: LGHDT, YNNKEL (reference sequence). There are 15 residues in the CDR3. CDR3 in DNA: TGTGCCAGCAGCCCGCGGGACCGAGGAAGAACTGAAGCTTTCTTT. It translates to CASSPRDRGRTEAFF.

The chain is built from TRBV11-1 and TRBJ2-7; 8 nucleotides align to TRBD2. Looked up from germline, CDR1 is SGHAT and CDR2 is FQDESV (reference sequence). This CDR3 has 15 residues. Unmatched junction bases numbered 6, after V lost 3 bases and J lost 2 bases. In DNA, the CDR3 is TGTGCCAGCAGCTTTGTAAAGCGGGGGCCCTACGAGCAGTACTTC. Amino acid sequence: CASSFVKRGPYEQYF.

The V and J genes are TRBV5-1 and TRBJ2-1; 8 bases are a match to TRBD1. The CDR3 totals 17 residues. Losses at the gene ends were 4 bases for V and 0 bases for J; bases not matched to a gene: 9. In germline, CDR1 is SGHRS, CDR2 YFSETQ. CDR3 in DNA: TGCGCCAGCAGCCTGACAGGGGCGAAAAGCTCCTACAATGAGCAGTTCTTC. Translating gives CASSLTGAKSSYNEQFF.

This clone appeared a single time. The J gene is TRBJ1-2, the V gene TRBV4-3; D may be TRBD1 (6 bases). The V gene lost 0 bases and the J gene lost 5 bases, with 10 bases spanning the gap. There are 14 residues in the CDR3. Germline V gene data show CDR1 as LGHNA and CDR2 as YSLEER. CDR3 in amino acids: CASSQDSRGYGYTF. DNA for the CDR3: TGCGCCAGCAGCCAAGATTCCAGGGGTTATGGCTACACCTTC.

The chain uses TRBV6-5 and TRBJ1-2, with 9 bases lining up with TRBD1. Germline trimming cut 6 bases from V and 7 bases from J; bases unmatched to any gene: 6. The CDR3 is 13 amino acids. Looked up from germline, CDR1 is MNHEY and CDR2 is SVGAGI. CDR3 nucleotide sequence: TGTGCCAGCAGGGTACAGGGGGCTGGTGGCTACACCTTC. Protein product: CASRVQGAGGYTF.

The rearrangement joins TRBV7-6 to TRBJ1-5, with D hard to call. The CDR3 spans 15 residues. Germline V lookup: CDR1 SGHVS, CDR2 FNYEAQ. Trimming removed 1 base at V and 3 bases at J, with 10 bases between. The CDR3 loop is CASSLDPGFNQPQHF. CDR3 DNA sequence: TGTGCCAGCAGCTTAGATCCAGGATTCAATCAGCCCCAGCATTTT. Complete variable domain (other parts from reference TRBV7-6 and TRBJ1-5): GAGVSQSPRYKVTKRGQDVALRCDPISGHVSLYWYRQALGQGPEFLTYFNYEAQQDKSGLPNDRFSAERPEGSISTLTIQRTEQRDSAMYRCASSLDPGFNQPQHFGDGTRLSIL.

V is TRBV19 and J is TRBJ1-1; 7 positions agree with TRBD1. The V gene end was trimmed by 5 bases and the J gene end by 4 bases; junction bases not matched to a gene: 7. There are 14 residues in the CDR3. The germline gives CDR1 LNHDA, CDR2 SQIVND (reference sequence). The CDR3 DNA reads TGTGCCAGTAGTCCACTACAGGGGACCACTGAAGCTTTCTTT. Translating gives CASSPLQGTTEAFF. The whole variable domain, filled in from reference TRBV19 and TRBJ1-1, reads DGGITQSPKYLFRKEGQNVTLSCEQNLNHDAMYWYRQDPGQGLRLIYYSQIVNDFQKGDIAEGYSVSREKKESFPLTVTSAQKNPTAFYLCASSPLQGTTEAFFGQGTRLTVV.

This chain joins TRBV7-9 and TRBJ2-5, with D tentatively TRBD2 (5 bases). CDR1 SEHNR and CDR2 FQNEAQ come from the germline V gene (reference sequence). The CDR3 extends over 15 amino acids. V was cut by 0 bases and J by 5 bases, with 13 bases left in between. CDR3 sequence (DNA): TGTGCCAGCAGCTTAGCGCCCAGCCGGAGGGAGACCCAGTACTTC. It encodes CASSLAPSRRETQYF. Full variable domain (remainder filled in from reference TRBV7-9 and TRBJ2-5): DTGVSQNPRHKITKRGQNVTFRCDPISEHNRLYWYRQTLGQGPEFLTYFQNEAQLEKSRLLSDRFSAERPKGSFSTLEIQRTEQGDSAMYLCASSLAPSRRETQYFGPGTRLLVL.

This clone was seen once. The chain uses TRBV6-2 or TRBV6-3 and TRBJ1-4; D is uncertain. Between the trimmed V and J ends, which lost 5 bases and 12 bases, there was a span of 13 bases. Germline V gene lookup returns CDR1 MNHEY and CDR2 SVGEGT. The CDR3 is made up of 12 amino acids. CDR3 coding DNA: TGTGCCAGCAGTCTCAGACAATTAGAACTGTTTTTT. Encoded protein: CASSLRQLELFF.

The sample holds one count of this clone. This chain uses TRBV6-1 with TRBJ1-5; the D is unclear. CDR1 and CDR2 from the germline V gene are MNHNS and SASEGT. The CDR3 is 13 residues long. Trimming took off 3 bases at V and 9 bases at J, with 12 bases between the two ends. The CDR3, as DNA: TGTGCCAGCAGTGAGGGCCTTTGGGCGCCCCAGCATTTT. Its translation is CASSEGLWAPQHF.